This TCR beta chain emerged from a study of T cell responses to AZD1222 COVID-19 vaccine. Across the study: Analyses pooled second doses at about 4 or about 12 weeks. Study findings and constraints: The donor cohort was predominantly white British with a female majority, and clonal diversity may have been underestimated. Baseline serostatus was positive in only six AZD1222 recipients. The study found vaccine-associated CD4 TCRs spanning spike, dominant at 160-218 and 743-854.

About this clone: Its antigen is not identified.

The germline gives CDR1 SGHTS, CDR2 YDEGEE. V shed 0 bases and J shed 2 bases, with 11 bases lying between them. The CDR3 sequence is 15 residues long. The method was immunoSEQ multiplex PCR; TCRdb's version includes in-frame clones alone and lacks a portion of them. The table lists around 120,000 clones, 85% to 95% of them singletons, with under 3.5% in the top ten. The TCR comes from an adult in good health. The V and J genes are TRBV5-8 and TRBJ2-5; D might be TRBD1 (5 bases). Sequences were derived from peripheral blood, sampled on day 0 of AZD1222 vaccination. The CDR3 loop is CASSLALTEQETQYF. In nucleotides, the CDR3 is TGTGCCAGCAGCTTGGCCTTGACAGAACAAGAGACCCAGTACTTC.